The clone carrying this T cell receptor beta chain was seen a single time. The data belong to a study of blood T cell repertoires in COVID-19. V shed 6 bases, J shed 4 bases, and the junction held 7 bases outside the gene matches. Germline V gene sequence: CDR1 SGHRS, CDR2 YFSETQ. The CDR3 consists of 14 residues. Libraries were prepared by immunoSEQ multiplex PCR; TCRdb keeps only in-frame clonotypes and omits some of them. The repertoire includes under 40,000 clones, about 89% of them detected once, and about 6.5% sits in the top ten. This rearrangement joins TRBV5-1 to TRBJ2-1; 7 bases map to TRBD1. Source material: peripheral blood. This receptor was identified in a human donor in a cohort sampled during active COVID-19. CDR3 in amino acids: CASNLGGEYNEQFF. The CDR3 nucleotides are TGCGCCAGCAATCTAGGGGGCGAATACAATGAGCAGTTCTTC.